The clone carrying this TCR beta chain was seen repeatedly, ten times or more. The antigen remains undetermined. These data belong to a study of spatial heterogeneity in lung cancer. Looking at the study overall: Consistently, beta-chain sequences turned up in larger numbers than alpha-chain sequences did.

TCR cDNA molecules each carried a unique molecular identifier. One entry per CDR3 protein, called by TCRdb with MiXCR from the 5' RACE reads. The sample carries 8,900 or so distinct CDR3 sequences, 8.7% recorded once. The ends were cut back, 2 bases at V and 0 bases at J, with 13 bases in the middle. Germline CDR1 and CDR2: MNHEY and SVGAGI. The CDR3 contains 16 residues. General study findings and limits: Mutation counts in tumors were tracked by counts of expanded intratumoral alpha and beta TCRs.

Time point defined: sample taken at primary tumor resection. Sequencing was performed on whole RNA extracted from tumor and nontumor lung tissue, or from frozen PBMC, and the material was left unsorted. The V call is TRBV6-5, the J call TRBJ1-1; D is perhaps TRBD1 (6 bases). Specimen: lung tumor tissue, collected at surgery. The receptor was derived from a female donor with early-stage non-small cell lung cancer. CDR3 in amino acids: CASSYRGGGMNTEAFF. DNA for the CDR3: TGTGCCAGCAGTTACCGTGGGGGCGGTATGAACACTGAAGCTTTCTTT.